Listed here are 5 T cell receptor beta chains from one sample, sequenced in a study of vaccination and CD4 T cells after COVID-19. This sample's treatment: roughly 10-day PBMC culture with coronavirus spike peptide pools or control peptides (ViraFEST assay). These receptors have no known antigen. Cultured CD4+ T-cell DNA underwent Oncomine TCR Beta short-read sequencing. TCRdb recomputed calls from the PCR reads with MiXCR, one row per CDR3 protein. The repertoire includes about 12,000 distinct CDR3 sequences, about 45% of them detected once, and 20% to 25% sits in the top ten. The source material was CD4+ T cells from blood, cultured in vitro. All receptors derive from a human donor who had recovered from COVID-19.

The chain carries TRBV25-1 and TRBJ1-2; no clear D gene. Germline values: CDR1 MGHDK, CDR2 SYGVNS. Trimming left V 2 bases short and J 4 bases short, with 5 bases between. The CDR3 extends over 12 amino acids. The CDR3 spells CASSELSYGYTF. The CDR3 region has the DNA TGTGCCAGCAGTGAACTAAGCTATGGCTACACCTTC.

This clonotype has more than one count but fewer than ten. J is TRBJ2-7 and V is TRBV20-1, with 9 bases identical to TRBD2. CDR1 and CDR2 from the germline V gene are DFQATT and SNEGSKA (reference sequence). Unmatched junction bases numbered 6, after V lost 6 bases and J lost 3 bases. CDR3 length: 13 amino acids. In DNA, the CDR3 is TGCAGTGCCCTGACTAGCGGACACTACGAGCAGTACTTC. It specifies CSALTSGHYEQYF.

This clonotype was counted a few times. The rearrangement uses TRBV2 and TRBJ2-7, with unresolved D. Trimming took off 5 bases at V and 3 bases at J, with 2 bases between the two ends. Germline CDR1 and CDR2: SNHLY and FYNNEI. CDR3 length: 10 residues. CDR3 residues: CASSLYEQYF. The CDR3 DNA sequence: TGTGCCAGCAGTCTCTACGAGCAGTACTTC.

This chain joins TRBV7-3 and TRBJ2-2; D ambiguous. The CDR3 is made up of 14 amino acids. Germline CDR1 reads SGHTA; CDR2 reads FQGTGA. The V end was cut by 2 bases, the J end by 2 bases, with 6 bases between. CDR3 in DNA: TGTGCCAGCAGCTTATTCGGTAACACCGGGGAGCTGTTTTTT. Translated: CASSLFGNTGELFF.

The V gene is TRBV30, the J gene TRBJ2-1; TRBD2 might be the D (5 bases). CDR3 length: 12 residues. With 7 bases removed from V and 0 bases from J, the gap between germline ends came to 7 bases. The germline CDR1 and CDR2 sequences are GTSNPN and SVGIG (reference sequence). DNA of the CDR3: TGTGCCTCCCGGGACTCCTACAATGAGCAGTTCTTC. Its translation is CASRDSYNEQFF.